The subject of this entry is one T cell receptor (beta chain). What this receptor recognizes is not known. The sample holds no much larger clone one base away, and base qualities are not on file. Exclusion was applied to patients with uncontrolled infections, other autoimmune diseases, pregnancy or lactation. Diagnoses were established on the basis of clinical symptoms, serum thyroxine and TRAb, thyroid ultrasound, and orbital computed tomography. Total RNA was extracted with Trizol reagent, and quality was checked on an Agilent 2100 Bioanalyzer. The data are from a study of T cells in Graves' hyperthyroidism and ophthalmopathy (dated by TCRdb to the late 2010s). Regarding the complete study: To identify TCR V-J signatures that set the groups apart, the researchers used a discovery cohort of about a hundred patients, made up of 40 to 45 with Graves' ophthalmopathy and about 59 with stable Graves' hyperthyroidism. Prospective prediction of ophthalmopathy was tested in an independent validation cohort consisting of 18 hyperthyroidism patients and some 16 patients who later progressed to ophthalmopathy. The 90 to 100 discovery patients were randomly divided into training and test sets at a 7:3 ratio. The study also compared thyroid tissue and blood T-cell repertoires from over 5 Graves' hyperthyroidism patients. After sampling, hyperthyroidism patients received methimazole starting at 30 mg daily, and ophthalmopathy patients received high-dose intravenous methylprednisolone. TCR Vbeta CDR3 sequencing of around 130 peripheral blood samples (over 40 ophthalmopathy, over 70 hyperthyroidism and some 17 progressor patients) is reported in the paper. Results and caveats for the whole study, not just this receptor: In validation, progression to ophthalmopathy was predicted by the model with 70% to 71% sensitivity and under 85% specificity, a median of approximately 7.1 months before onset. Sample size was not statistically predetermined, and blinding of investigators to group allocation was not performed. Most expanded thyroid clonotypes (frequency above 0.001) were also found in blood, which suggests that blood repertoires may mirror thyroid immune responses. A model built on a 13 V-J signature distinguished ophthalmopathy from stable hyperthyroidism, reaching 85% to 90% sensitivity and under 84% specificity in cross-validation and 80%/75% in testing.

The TCR beta CDR3 regions were amplified from RNA transcripts. A first-round RT-PCR of the TCR CDR3 used the HTBI primer set with the Qiagen OneStep RT-PCR kit. A second multiplex PCR round built the libraries, followed by size selection and purification. Sequencing of the libraries was done on an Illumina HiSeq2000 using paired-end 100 bp reads. In the source study's methods: SOAPnuke was used to process the raw data, throwing out any read that contained adapters or uncalled bases, had a mean Phred below 15, or lacked an exact constant-primer or identifier match. COPE v1.2.5 was used to merge high-quality paired reads, and clonotypes were defined as unique nucleotide sequences. Clonotypes were aligned to IMGT TRBV, TRBD and TRBJ reference segments using MiTCR v1.1. Analysis was restricted to V-J combinations with a frequency above 0.0001, which covered just over 98% of repertoires. A TCS score was defined as the ratio between F50 (clonal expansion) and ExV (chaos), using BLOSUM62-based TCRdist between CDR3 peptides within each V-J. Welch's t-statistics and random forest reduced 450 to 600 V-J features to 10 to 15, which were used in a naive Bayes classifier (R e1071). The Morisita-Horn index was used to measure how similar the thyroid and blood repertoires were. The public reads were run again by TCRdb, first through fastp at Q25 and then through MiXCR, and only productive beta chains were kept. Each entry is one CDR3 protein sequence, shown with its most common DNA and genes. Clone size and V and J calls follow TCRdb, not the original study. Present in this sample are more than 550,000 distinct CDR3 sequences, 45% of which were seen just once. Less than 8.5% of the sample lies in the top ten.

CDR1 and CDR2 are read off the germline V gene as SNHLY and FYNNEI. CDR3 length: 18 amino acids, cysteine to phenylalanine. CDR3 DNA is the only sequence kept; it has 54 bases, read in frame from the first base. V is clipped by 4 bases and J by 4 bases, and the sequence between their germline boundaries is 25 bases long. The sample was peripheral blood or thyroid tissue (not recorded which). Recombination joined TRBV2 with TRBJ1-1, with no confident D gene call. The clonotype originates from an adult man with Graves' disease, either hyperthyroidism or ophthalmopathy (not recorded which). Read as DNA, the sequence is TGTGCCAGCAGTGGAAGGGCTAGCGTTGTGGGCCCCGGCACTGAAGCTTTCTTT. Translated, this is CASSGRASVVGPGTEAFF.